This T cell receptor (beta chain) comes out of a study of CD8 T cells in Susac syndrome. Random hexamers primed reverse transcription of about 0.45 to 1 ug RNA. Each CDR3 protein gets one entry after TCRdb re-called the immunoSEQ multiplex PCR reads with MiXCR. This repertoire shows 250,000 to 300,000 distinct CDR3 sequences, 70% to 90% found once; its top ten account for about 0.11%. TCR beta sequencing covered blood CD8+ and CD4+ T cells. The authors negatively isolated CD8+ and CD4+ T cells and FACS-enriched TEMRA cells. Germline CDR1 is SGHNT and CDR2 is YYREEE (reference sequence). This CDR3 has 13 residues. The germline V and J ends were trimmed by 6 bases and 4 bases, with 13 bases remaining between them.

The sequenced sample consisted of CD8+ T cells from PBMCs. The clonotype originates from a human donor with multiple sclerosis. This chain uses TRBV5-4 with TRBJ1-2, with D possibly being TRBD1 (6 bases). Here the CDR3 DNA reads TGTGCCAGCACCCTGGGGGGGGCCTATGGCTACACCTTC. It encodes CASTLGGAYGYTF.